This record looks at one T cell receptor (beta chain) sequence and its context. Amplification of TCR beta CDR3 regions was performed using RNA transcripts as template. Primed by the HTBI set, a first-round RT-PCR was run on the TCR CDR3. One entry per CDR3 protein results from TCRdb running MiXCR on the multiplex PCR reads. This sample carries some 580,000 distinct CDR3 sequences, roughly a sixth of them seen once, and the ten largest clones take 3% to 4%. Germline V CDR1 and CDR2: LGHDT, YNNKEL (reference sequence). The CDR3 spans 20 residues. After removal of 1 base from V and 4 bases from J, the junction contained 12 bases not matched to a gene. The data stem from a study of T cells in Graves' hyperthyroidism and ophthalmopathy.

Material for sequencing was blood. The rearrangement links TRBV3-1 to TRBJ2-2, with TRBD2 matching over 13 bases. The receptor's source is a woman between 40 and 55 years old with Graves' ophthalmopathy. DNA of the CDR3: TGTGCCAGCAGCCAAGTCCCGTCCGGGACTAGCGGGATTGGCACCGGGGAGCTGTTTTTT. Protein: CASSQVPSGTSGIGTGELFF.